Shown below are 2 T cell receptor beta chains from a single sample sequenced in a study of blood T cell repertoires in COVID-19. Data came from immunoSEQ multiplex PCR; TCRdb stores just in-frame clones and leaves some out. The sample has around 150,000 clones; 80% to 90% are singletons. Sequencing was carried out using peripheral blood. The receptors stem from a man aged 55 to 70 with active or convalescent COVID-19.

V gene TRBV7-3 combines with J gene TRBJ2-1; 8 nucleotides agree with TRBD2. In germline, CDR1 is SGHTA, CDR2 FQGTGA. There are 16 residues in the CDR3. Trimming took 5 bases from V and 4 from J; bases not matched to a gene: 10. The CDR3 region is CASSATSGSRYNEQFF. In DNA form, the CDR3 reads TGTGCCAGCAGCGCAACCAGCGGGAGTCGATACAATGAGCAGTTCTTC.

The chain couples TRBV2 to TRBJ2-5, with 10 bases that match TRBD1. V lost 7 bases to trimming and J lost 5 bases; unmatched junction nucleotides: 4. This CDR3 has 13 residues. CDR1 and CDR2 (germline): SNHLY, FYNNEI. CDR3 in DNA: TGTGCCAGCATTCTGGACAGGGGGGAGACCCAGTACTTC. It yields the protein CASILDRGETQYF.